This is a list of T cell receptor beta chains from one sample in a study of shared clonotypes between healthy human individuals. Sequencing was performed with immunoSEQ multiplex PCR; in TCRdb, only in-frame clones are kept and a portion is missing. The sample has more than 2,000,000 clones, more than 90% seen once; the top ten hold roughly 0.13%. Sequenced sample: naive CD4+ T cells sorted from blood. The receptors derive from a man in his late teens or twenties in good health. The CDR3 runs from the conserved cysteine through the conserved F or W. Fields, in order: clone size, D gene, J gene, V gene, CDR3 DNA, CDR3 protein. The D gene is left open where the match is weak. Clone size is not always given. Where it is, it says once, few, many or a class for expanded clones.

NA | TRBD2 | TRBJ2-7 | TRBV11-2 | TGTGCCAGCAGCTTCCCCCGACTAGCGGGAGGCCGCGAGCAGTACTTC | CASSFPRLAGGREQYF
NA | TRBD2 | TRBJ2-1 | TRBV5-1 | TGCGCCAGCAGCTTGGATCTAGCGGGGGAGAATGAGCAGTTCTTC | CASSLDLAGENEQFF
NA | TRBD1 | TRBJ2-3 | TRBV11-3 | TGTGCCAGCAGTCAAGAGGGACAGAGCACAGATACGCAGTATTTT | CASSQEGQSTDTQYF
few | NA | TRBJ2-2 | TRBV28 | TGTGCCAGCAGTTTGGTTGTCGGGGAGCTGTTTTTT | CASSLVVGELFF
NA | NA | TRBJ1-1 | TRBV5-4 | TGTGCCAGCAGCTTACAGGTTGGTTTCACTGAAGCTTTCTTT | CASSLQVGFTEAFF
NA | TRBD1 | TRBJ2-5 | TRBV10-1 | TGCGCCAGCAGTGAGTCGTTGGGACAGGAAGAGACCCAGTACTTC | CASSESLGQEETQYF
once | NA | TRBJ1-1 | TRBV28 | TGTGCCAGCTTTTTGCATGGTGGGACTGAAGCTTTCTTT | CASFLHGGTEAFF
NA | NA | TRBJ1-5 | TRBV19 | TGTGCCAGTAAGATAGGGAATAGCAATCAGCCCCAGCATTTT | CASKIGNSNQPQHF
NA | NA | TRBJ1-2 | TRBV5-1 | TGCGCCAGCAGTCCGGGAACGGGTGTCTACACCTTC | CASSPGTGVYTF
NA | TRBD2 | TRBJ2-3 | TRBV2 | TGTGCCACACTAAAGCGGGAGTGGGCAGATACGCAGTATTTT | CATLKREWADTQYF
NA | TRBD1 | TRBJ2-2 | TRBV5-1 | TGCGCCAGCAGCCCCGGACAGGGGCCCGGGGAGCTGTTTTTT | CASSPGQGPGELFF
NA | NA | TRBJ2-7 | TRBV10-1 | TGCGCCAGAATCGAGGGATACGAGCAGTACTTC | CARIEGYEQYF
NA | NA | TRBJ2-3 | TRBV6-6 | TGTGCCAGCAGTACTCCAGCCCGATTGGATACGCAGTATTTT | CASSTPARLDTQYF
NA | NA | TRBJ1-3 | TRBV19 | TGTGCCAGTAGGACAGGTGCTGGAAACACCATATATTTT | CASRTGAGNTIYF
NA | NA | TRBJ1-4 | TRBV18 | TGTGCCAGCTCACCACCGACGGGGGGAGGAGATGAAAAACTGTTTTTT | CASSPPTGGGDEKLFF
NA | TRBD1 | TRBJ2-7 | TRBV7-9 | TGTGCCAGCAGCTCAAAGACCGGGACAGGGTCCTACGAGCAGTACTTC | CASSSKTGTGSYEQYF
NA | TRBD2 | TRBJ2-1 | TRBV29-1 | TGCAGCGTGAGCGGGGTCCCTGGCTATGAGCAGTTCTTC | CSVSGVPGYEQFF
NA | TRBD1 | TRBJ2-7 | TRBV18 | TGTGCCAGCCGGGACAGCTCCTACGAGCAGTACTTC | CASRDSSYEQYF